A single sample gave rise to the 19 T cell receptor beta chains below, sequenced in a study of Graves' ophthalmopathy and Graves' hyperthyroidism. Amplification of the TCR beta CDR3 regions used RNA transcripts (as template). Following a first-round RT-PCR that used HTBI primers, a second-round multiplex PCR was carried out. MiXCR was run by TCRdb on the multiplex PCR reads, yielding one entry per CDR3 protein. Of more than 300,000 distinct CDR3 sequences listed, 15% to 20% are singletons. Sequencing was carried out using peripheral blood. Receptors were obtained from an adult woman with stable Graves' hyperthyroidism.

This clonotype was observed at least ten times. The CDR3 reads CASSLRTGVGYTF. In DNA form, the CDR3 reads TGTGCCAGCAGTCTACGGACCGGAGTAGGCTACACCTTC. The chain recombines TRBV12-3 or TRBV12-4 with TRBJ1-2, with D hard to call. Deletions cut 5 bases from V and 8 bases from J, with 15 bases between. CDR3 length equals 13 residues.

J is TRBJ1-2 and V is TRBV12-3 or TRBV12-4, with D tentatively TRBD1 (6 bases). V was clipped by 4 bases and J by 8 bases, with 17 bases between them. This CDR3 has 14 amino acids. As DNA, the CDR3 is TGTGCCAGCAGTTGGACAGACAGGCTTCAAGGCTACACCTTC. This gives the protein CASSWTDRLQGYTF.

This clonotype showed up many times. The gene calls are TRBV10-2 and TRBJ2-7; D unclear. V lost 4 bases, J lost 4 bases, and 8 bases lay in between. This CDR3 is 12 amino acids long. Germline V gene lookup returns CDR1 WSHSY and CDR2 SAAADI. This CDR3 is CASSARVYEQYF. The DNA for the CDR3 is TGCGCCAGCAGTGCCAGAGTTTACGAGCAGTACTTC.

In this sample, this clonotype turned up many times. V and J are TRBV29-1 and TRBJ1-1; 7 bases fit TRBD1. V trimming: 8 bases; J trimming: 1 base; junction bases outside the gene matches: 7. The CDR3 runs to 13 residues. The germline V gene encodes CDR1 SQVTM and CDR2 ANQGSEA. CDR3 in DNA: TGCAGCCTACGGGACAGATCGAACACTGAAGCTTTCTTT. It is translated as CSLRDRSNTEAFF.

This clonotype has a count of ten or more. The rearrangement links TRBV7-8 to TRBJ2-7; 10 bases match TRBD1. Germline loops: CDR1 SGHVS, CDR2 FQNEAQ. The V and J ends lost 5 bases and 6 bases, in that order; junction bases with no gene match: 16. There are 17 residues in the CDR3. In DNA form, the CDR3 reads TGTGCCAGCAGCACCCGGACAGGGGGGTTCGTCTCGCGCGAGCAGTACTTC. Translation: CASSTRTGGFVSREQYF. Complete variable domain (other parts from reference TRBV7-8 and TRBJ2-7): GAGVSQSPRYKVAKRGQDVALRCDPISGHVSLFWYQQALGQGPEFLTYFQNEAQLDKSGLPSDRFFAERPEGSVSTLKIQRTQQEDSAVYLCASSTRTGGFVSREQYFGPGTRLTVT.

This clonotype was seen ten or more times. The CDR3 loop reads CASSKTANEQYF. CDR3 nucleotide sequence: TGTGCCAGCAGCAAGACAGCCAACGAGCAGTACTTC. This chain joins TRBV27 and TRBJ2-7, with a weak D call TRBD1 (5 bases). Germline loops: CDR1 MNHEY, CDR2 SMNVEV (reference sequence). The CDR3 contains 12 residues. V was clipped by 6 bases and J by 5 bases, with 11 bases between them.

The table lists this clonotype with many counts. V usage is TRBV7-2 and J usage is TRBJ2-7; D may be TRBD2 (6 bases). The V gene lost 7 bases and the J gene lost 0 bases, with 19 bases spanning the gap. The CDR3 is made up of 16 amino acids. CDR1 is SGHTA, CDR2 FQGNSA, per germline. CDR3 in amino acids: CASNAPLPSASYEQYF. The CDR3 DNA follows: TGTGCCAGCAACGCACCGCTCCCTAGCGCCTCCTACGAGCAGTACTTC.

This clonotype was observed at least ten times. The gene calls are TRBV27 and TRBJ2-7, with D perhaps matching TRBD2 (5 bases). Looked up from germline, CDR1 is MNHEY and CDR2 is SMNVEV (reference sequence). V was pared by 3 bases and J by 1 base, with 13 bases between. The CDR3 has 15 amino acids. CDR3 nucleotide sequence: TGTGCCAGCAGTTTGTTCGGGATGCGATCCTACGAGCAGTACTTC. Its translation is CASSLFGMRSYEQYF.

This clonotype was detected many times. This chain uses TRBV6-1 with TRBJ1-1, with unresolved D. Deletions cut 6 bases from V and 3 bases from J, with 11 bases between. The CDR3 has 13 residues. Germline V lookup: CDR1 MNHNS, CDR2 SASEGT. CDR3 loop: CASSARRHTEAFF. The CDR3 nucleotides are TGTGCCAGCAGCGCACGCAGGCACACTGAAGCTTTCTTT.

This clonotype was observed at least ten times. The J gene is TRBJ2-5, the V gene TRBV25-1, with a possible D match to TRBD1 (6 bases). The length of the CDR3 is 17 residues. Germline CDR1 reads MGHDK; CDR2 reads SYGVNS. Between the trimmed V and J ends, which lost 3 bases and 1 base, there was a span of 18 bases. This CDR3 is CASSDVGRGRSQETQYF. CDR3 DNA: TGTGCCAGCAGTGACGTGGGCAGGGGCCGTTCCCAAGAGACCCAGTACTTC.

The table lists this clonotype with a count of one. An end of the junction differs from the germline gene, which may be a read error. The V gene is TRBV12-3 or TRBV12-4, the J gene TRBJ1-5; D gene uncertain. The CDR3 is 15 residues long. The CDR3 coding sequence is TGCGCCAGCAGTTTAGGAGGCAGCGTGAATCAGCCCCAGCATTTT. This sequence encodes CASSLGGSVNQPQHF.

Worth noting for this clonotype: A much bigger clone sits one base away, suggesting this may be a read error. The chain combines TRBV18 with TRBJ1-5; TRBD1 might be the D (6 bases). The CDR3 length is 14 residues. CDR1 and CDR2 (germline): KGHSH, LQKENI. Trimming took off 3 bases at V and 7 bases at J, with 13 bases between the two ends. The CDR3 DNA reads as TGTGCCAGCTCACCCGGGACATGGGAACAGCCCCAGCATTTT. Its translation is CASSPGTWEQPQHF.

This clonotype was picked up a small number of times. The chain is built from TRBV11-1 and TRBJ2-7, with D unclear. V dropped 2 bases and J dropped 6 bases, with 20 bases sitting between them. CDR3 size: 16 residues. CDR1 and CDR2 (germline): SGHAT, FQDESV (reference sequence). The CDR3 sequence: CASSLTSAAIFGEQYF. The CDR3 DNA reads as TGTGCCAGCAGCTTAACCTCAGCTGCCATCTTCGGCGAGCAGTACTTC.

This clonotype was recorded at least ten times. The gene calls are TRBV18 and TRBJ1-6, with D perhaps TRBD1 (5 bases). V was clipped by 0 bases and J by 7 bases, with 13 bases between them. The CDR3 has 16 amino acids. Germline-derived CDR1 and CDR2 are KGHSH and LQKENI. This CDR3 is CASSPPLGVGNSPLHF. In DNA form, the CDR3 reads TGTGCCAGCTCACCACCGTTGGGGGTTGGAAATTCACCCCTCCACTTT.

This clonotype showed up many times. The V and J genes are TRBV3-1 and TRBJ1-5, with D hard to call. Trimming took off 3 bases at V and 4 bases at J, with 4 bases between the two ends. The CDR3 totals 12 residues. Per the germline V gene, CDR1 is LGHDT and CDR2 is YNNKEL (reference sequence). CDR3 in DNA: TGTGCCAGCAGCCACCGGAATCAGCCCCAGCATTTT. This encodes CASSHRNQPQHF.

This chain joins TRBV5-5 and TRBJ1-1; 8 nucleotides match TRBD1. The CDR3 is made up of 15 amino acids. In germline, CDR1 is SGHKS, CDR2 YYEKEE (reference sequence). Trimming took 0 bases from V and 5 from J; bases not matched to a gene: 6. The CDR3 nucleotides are TGTGCCAGCAGCTTGGAGGGGACAGGATCGACTGAAGCTTTCTTT. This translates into CASSLEGTGSTEAFF.

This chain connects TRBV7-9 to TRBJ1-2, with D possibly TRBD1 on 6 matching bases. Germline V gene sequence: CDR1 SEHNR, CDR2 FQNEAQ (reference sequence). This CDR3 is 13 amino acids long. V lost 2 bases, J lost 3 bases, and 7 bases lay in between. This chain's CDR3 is CASSLPGDYGYTF. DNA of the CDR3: TGTGCCAGCAGCTTACCAGGGGACTATGGCTACACCTTC.

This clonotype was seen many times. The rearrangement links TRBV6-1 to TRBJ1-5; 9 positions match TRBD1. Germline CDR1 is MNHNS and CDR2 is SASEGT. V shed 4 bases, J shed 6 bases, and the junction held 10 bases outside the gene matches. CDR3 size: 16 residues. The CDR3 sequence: CASSVTTGGMGQPQHF. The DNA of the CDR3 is TGTGCCAGCAGTGTGACGACAGGGGGTATGGGTCAGCCCCAGCATTTT.

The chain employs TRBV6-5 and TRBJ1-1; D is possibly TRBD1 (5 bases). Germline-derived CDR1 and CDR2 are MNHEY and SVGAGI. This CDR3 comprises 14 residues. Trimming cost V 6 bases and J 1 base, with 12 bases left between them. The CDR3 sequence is CASRGGGENTEAFF. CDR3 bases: TGTGCCAGCAGGGGGGGGGGGGAGAACACTGAAGCTTTCTTT.